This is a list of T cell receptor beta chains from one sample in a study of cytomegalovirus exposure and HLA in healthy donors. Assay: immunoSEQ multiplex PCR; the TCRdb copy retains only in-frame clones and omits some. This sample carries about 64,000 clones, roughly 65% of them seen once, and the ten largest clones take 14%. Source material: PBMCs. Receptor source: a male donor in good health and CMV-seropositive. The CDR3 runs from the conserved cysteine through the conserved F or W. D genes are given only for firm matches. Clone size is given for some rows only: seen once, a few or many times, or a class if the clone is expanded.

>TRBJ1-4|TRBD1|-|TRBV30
CALDRSSGSEKLFF
TGTGCCTTGGACAGGTCCTCCGGGAGTGAAAAACTGTTTTTT
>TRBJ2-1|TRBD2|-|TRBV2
CASISPMGGGPPNEQFF
TGTGCCAGCATTTCCCCGATGGGGGGAGGGCCCCCCAATGAGCAGTTCTTC
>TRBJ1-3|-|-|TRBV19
CASSIDRDNSGNTIYF
TGTGCCAGTAGTATAGACCGGGACAACTCTGGAAACACCATATATTTT
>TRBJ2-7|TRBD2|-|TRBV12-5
CASGFIPLAGFSYEQYF
TGTGCTAGTGGTTTTATACCACTAGCGGGGTTCTCCTACGAGCAGTACTTC
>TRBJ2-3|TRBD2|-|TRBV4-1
CASSVAGTSGADTQYF
TGCGCCAGCAGCGTAGCCGGGACTAGCGGGGCAGATACGCAGTATTTT
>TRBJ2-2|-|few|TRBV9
CASSPSITGELFF
TGTGCCAGCAGCCCCTCTATCACCGGGGAGCTGTTTTTT
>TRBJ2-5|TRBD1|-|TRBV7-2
CASSLAGGRETQYF
TGTGCCAGCAGCTTAGCAGGGGGCCGAGAGACCCAGTACTTC
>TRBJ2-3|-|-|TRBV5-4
CASSLELPTDTQYF
TGTGCCAGCAGCTTGGAGCTACCCACAGATACGCAGTATTTT
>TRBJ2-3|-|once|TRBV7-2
CASRGRGIIADTQYF
TGTGCCAGCAGAGGTAGGGGGATTATCGCAGATACGCAGTATTTT
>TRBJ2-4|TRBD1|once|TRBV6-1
CASSGRGTGGNIQYF
TGTGCCAGCAGTGGGCGCGGGACAGGGGGAAACATTCAGTACTTC
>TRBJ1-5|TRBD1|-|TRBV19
CASSTRTGGDQPQHF
TGTGCCAGTAGTACCCGGACAGGAGGGGATCAGCCCCAGCATTTT
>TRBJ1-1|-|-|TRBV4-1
CASSQTTGNTEAFF
TGCGCCAGCAGCCAAACCACAGGGAACACTGAAGCTTTCTTT
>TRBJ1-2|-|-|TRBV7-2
CASSPDRDRGYTF
TGTGCCAGCAGCCCGGACCGGGATCGAGGCTACACCTTC
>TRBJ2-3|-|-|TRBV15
CATSREQGRKTDTQYF
TGTGCCACCAGCCGTGAACAGGGGAGGAAAACAGATACGCAGTATTTT
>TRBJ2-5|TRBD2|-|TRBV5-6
CASSPRTSGGQETQYF
TGTGCCAGCAGCCCAAGGACTAGCGGGGGCCAAGAGACCCAGTACTTC
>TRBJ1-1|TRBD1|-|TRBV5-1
CASSFQGTGETEAFF
TGCGCCAGCAGCTTTCAAGGGACAGGGGAAACTGAAGCTTTCTTT
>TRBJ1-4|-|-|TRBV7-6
CASRKPRGPRANEKLFF
TGTGCCAGCAGGAAACCCCGAGGTCCGCGGGCTAATGAAAAACTGTTTTTT
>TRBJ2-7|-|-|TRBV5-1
CASSPVTGGYEQYF
TGCGCCAGCAGTCCTGTGACAGGTGGATACGAGCAGTACTTC
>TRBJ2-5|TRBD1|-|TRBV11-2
CASNRQGFETQYF
TGTGCCAGCAACCGACAGGGTTTCGAGACCCAGTACTTC
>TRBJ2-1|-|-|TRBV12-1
CASSPWTSGEGEQFF
TGTGCCAGCAGCCCGTGGACTAGCGGGGAGGGTGAGCAGTTCTTC
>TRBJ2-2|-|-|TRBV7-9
CASSPHTGELFF
TGTGCCAGCAGCCCACATACCGGGGAGCTGTTTTTT
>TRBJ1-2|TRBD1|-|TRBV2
CASSARDRNGYTF
TGTGCCAGCAGTGCCCGGGACAGGAATGGCTACACCTTC
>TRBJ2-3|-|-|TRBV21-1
CASSKDLVNTQYF
TGTGCCAGCAGCAAAGATCTAGTGAATACGCAGTATTTT
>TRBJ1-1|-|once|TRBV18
CASSPGEVNTEAFF
TGTGCCAGCTCACCTGGGGAGGTGAACACTGAAGCTTTCTTT
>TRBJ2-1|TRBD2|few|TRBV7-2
CASSLDHSGSSSYNEQFF
TGTGCCAGCAGCTTAGATCATAGCGGGTCTAGCTCCTACAATGAGCAGTTCTTC
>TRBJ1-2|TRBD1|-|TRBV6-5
CASSLVGTGIVGYTF
TGTGCCAGCAGCCTAGTCGGGACAGGGATTGTCGGCTACACCTTC
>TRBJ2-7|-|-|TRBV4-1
CASAGDVSYEQYF
TGCGCCAGCGCAGGGGACGTCTCCTACGAGCAGTACTTC
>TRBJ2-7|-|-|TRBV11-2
CASSLTGSHEQYF
TGTGCCAGCAGCTTAACAGGGTCCCACGAGCAGTACTTC
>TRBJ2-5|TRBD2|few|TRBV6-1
CASSELAGGQETQYF
TGTGCCAGCAGTGAATTAGCGGGGGGGCAAGAGACCCAGTACTTC
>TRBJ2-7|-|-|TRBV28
CASSYRRLYEQYF
TGTGCCAGCAGTTATCGCAGGCTATACGAGCAGTACTTC
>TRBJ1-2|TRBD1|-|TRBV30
CAWGRRTGGYGYTF
TGTGCCTGGGGGAGACGGACAGGAGGTTATGGCTACACCTTC
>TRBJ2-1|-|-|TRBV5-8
CASSYSSYNEQFF
TGTGCCAGCAGCTACAGCTCCTACAATGAGCAGTTCTTC
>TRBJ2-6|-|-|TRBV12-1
CASSDRDRPSSGANVLTF
TGTGCCAGCAGCGACCGGGACAGGCCCTCCTCTGGGGCCAACGTCCTGACTTTC
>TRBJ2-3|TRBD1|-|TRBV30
CAWGAGQGQDTQYF
TGTGCCTGGGGGGCCGGACAGGGACAAGATACGCAGTATTTT
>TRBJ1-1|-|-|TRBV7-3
CASSRLGGTEAFF
TGTGCCAGCAGCCGATTGGGGGGCACTGAAGCTTTCTTT
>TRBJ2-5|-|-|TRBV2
CASLGTTQETQYF
TGTGCCAGCTTAGGGACAACCCAAGAGACCCAGTACTTC
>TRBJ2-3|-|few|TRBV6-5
CASSYRWAGRTDTQYF
TGTGCCAGCAGCTACCGCTGGGCAGGGAGGACAGATACGCAGTATTTT
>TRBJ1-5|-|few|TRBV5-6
CASSGEGQPQHF
TGTGCCAGCAGCGGGGAGGGGCAGCCCCAGCATTTT
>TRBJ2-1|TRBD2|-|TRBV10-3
CATADTSGNEQFF
TGTGCCACCGCCGATACTAGCGGGAATGAGCAGTTCTTC
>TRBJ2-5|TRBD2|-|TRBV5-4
CASSLGLADQETQYF
TGTGCCAGCAGCTTGGGACTAGCGGACCAAGAGACCCAGTACTTC
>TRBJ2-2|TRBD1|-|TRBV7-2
CASSGVRAYGTVIGELFF
TGTGCCAGCAGCGGGGTTAGGGCCTACGGGACAGTCATCGGGGAGCTGTTTTTT
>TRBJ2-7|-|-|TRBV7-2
CASSVRDSAYEQYF
TGTGCCAGCAGCGTCCGGGACTCCGCCTACGAGCAGTACTTC
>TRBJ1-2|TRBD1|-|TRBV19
CASSRDRDFNYGYTF
TGTGCCAGTAGCAGGGACAGGGATTTTAACTATGGCTACACCTTC
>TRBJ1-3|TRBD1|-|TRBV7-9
CASSLKDRRNTIYF
TGTGCCAGCAGCTTAAAGGACAGGAGAAACACCATATATTTT
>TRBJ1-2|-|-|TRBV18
CASSPPLANYGYTF
TGTGCCAGCTCACCTCCATTAGCTAACTATGGCTACACCTTC
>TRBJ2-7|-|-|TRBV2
CASSEARSYEQYF
TGTGCCAGCAGTGAAGCGCGCTCCTACGAGCAGTACTTC
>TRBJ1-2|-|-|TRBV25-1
CASWGGALGYTF
TGTGCCAGCTGGGGGGGGGCTCTGGGCTACACCTTC
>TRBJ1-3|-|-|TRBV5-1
CASSLGESGNTIYF
TGCGCCAGCAGCTTGGGGGAGTCTGGAAACACCATATATTTT
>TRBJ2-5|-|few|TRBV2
CASSRDYQETQYF
TGTGCCAGCAGTCGGGACTACCAAGAGACCCAGTACTTC
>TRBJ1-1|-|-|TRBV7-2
CASSLGAAYTEAFF
TGTGCCAGCAGCCTGGGGGCGGCATACACTGAAGCTTTCTTT
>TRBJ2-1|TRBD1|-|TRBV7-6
CASSLGSLGQVPSGSPYNEQFF
TGTGCCAGCAGCTTAGGGAGTCTGGGACAGGTCCCATCAGGTTCCCCGTACAATGAGCAGTTCTTC
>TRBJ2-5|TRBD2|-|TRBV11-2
CASSFSGGAGETQYF
TGTGCCAGCAGCTTTAGCGGGGGGGCCGGGGAGACCCAGTACTTC
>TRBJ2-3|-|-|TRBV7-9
CASSLGLALSTDTQYF
TGTGCCAGCAGCTTAGGTCTAGCCCTGAGCACAGATACGCAGTATTTT
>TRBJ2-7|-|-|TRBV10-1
CASSKDSASSEQYF
TGCGCCAGCAGTAAGGATAGCGCGAGTTCCGAGCAGTACTTC
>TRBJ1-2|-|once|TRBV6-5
CASSYGQGMGYGTF
TGTGCCAGCAGTTACGGGCAGGGGATGGGGTATGGCACCTTC
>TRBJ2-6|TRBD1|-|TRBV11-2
CASSYPDRDGANVLTF
TGTGCCAGCAGCTACCCGGACAGGGACGGGGCCAACGTCCTGACTTTC
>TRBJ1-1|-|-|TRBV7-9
CASSFPGHTMNTEAFF
TGTGCCAGCAGCTTTCCGGGACACACTATGAACACTGAAGCTTTCTTT